Sequencing of this T cell receptor (beta chain) was carried out in a study of a mutant IDH1 vaccine in newly diagnosed glioma. The time point: week 11, during vaccination. The investigators gave 300 ug of mutant IDH1 20-mer peptide in each vaccine dose, together with topical imiquimod. Comment on this clone: Its specificity is unknown. One junction end disagrees with the germline gene, perhaps due to a read error.

Sequencing was performed with immunoSEQ multiplex PCR; in TCRdb, only in-frame clones are kept and a portion is missing. The sample lists over 55,000 clones, roughly 80% occurring once. The CDR3 consists of 15 residues. Germline V gene sequence: CDR1 SEHNR, CDR2 FQNEAQ (reference sequence). The chain has TRBV7-9 and TRBJ1-4; the match to TRBD1 covers 9 bases. This sample comprised PBMCs, obtained from a glioma patient whose treatment included an IDH1 peptide vaccine. This receptor was taken from a man aged 30 to 45 with glioma. The CDR3 sequence: CASSVATGGSEKLFF. DNA for the CDR3: TGTGCCAGCAGCGTAGCCACAGGGGGCAGTGAAAAACTGTTTTTT.